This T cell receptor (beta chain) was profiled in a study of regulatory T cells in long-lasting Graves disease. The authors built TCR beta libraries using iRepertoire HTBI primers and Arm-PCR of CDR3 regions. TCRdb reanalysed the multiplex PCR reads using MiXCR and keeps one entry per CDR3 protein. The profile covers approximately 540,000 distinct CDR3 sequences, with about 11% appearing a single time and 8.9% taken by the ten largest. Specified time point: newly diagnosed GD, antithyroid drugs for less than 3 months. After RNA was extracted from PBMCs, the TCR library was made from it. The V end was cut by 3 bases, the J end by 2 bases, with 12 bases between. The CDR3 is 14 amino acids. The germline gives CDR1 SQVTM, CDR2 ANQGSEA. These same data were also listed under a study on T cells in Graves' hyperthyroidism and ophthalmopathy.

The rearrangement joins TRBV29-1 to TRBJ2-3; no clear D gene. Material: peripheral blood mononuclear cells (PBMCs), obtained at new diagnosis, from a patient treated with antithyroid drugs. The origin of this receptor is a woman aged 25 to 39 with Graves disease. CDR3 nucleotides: TGCAGCGTTGATGTCGGCATCCTCACAGATACGCAGTATTTT. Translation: CSVDVGILTDTQYF.